The source of this T cell receptor beta chain is a study of post-analysis software for immune sequencing data. Incorporated into the TCR beta cDNA libraries were unique molecular identifiers, which served to reduce PCR and sequencing biases. TCRdb itself ran the PCR reads through MiXCR, one entry per CDR3 protein. Of some 690,000 distinct CDR3 sequences listed, around 64% are singletons. Study-level points and caveats: About 5 TRBV segments (TRBV5-6, TRBV5-1 and TRBV20-1 among them) occurred more frequently in patients than in controls.

The CDR3 length is 13 residues. This clonotype has only a few counts. The antigen remains undetermined. Sequence at one end of the junction differs from germline and may be a read error. The chain combines TRBV12-3 or TRBV12-4 with TRBJ1-2; D unclear. Sequenced: blood. The sequence was obtained from a girl aged 2-10 years with multiple sclerosis. The CDR3 sequence is CTSSFDSYRGYTF. CDR3 coding DNA: TGTACCAGCAGTTTCGATTCCTATCGAGGCTACACCTTC.